This T cell receptor beta chain was sequenced for a study of blood T cell repertoires in COVID-19. Whole-study context: Acute and convalescent COVID-19 samples came from the United States, Italy and Spain. Nucleic acid was either cDNA or gDNA, and it came from T cells, B-cell-depleted T cells, or PBMCs.

Trimming took 6 bases from V and 3 from J, leaving 11 bases between them. The CDR3 sequence is 13 residues long. In the authors' workflow: Reference gene primer amplification in the assay estimated nucleated cell counts. The repertoire was sequenced with immunoSEQ multiplex PCR; TCRdb's copy has only in-frame clones and lacks some. V, J and clone size were drawn from that table, and D and trimming were deduced from the DNA. The data contain around 200,000 clones, more than 75% of them singletons. A remark on this clone: Other nucleotide sequences from this sample produce the same CDR3.

The genes are TRBV12-3 or TRBV12-4 and TRBJ1-2; possible D gene TRBD1, 6 bases. The sequence came from a woman aged 18-29 years who had recovered from COVID-19. Sequencing used peripheral blood. In nucleotides, the CDR3 is TGTGCCAGCAGCCTACAGGGTGACTATGGCTACACCTTC. Translated, it gives CASSLQGDYGYTF.